This T cell receptor beta chain derives from a study of blood T cell repertoires in COVID-19. As for the study in general: The United States, Italy and Spain were the sources of the acute and convalescent COVID-19 samples. In each case, the material was cDNA or gDNA derived from T cells, B-cell-depleted T cells, or PBMCs.

The CDR3 is 16 residues long. The V gene end was trimmed by 0 bases and the J gene end by 7 bases; junction bases not matched to a gene: 11. Germline CDR1 is SGHDT and CDR2 is YYEEEE. In the source study's methods: Reference gene primer amplification gave estimated nucleated cell counts. Clones were sequenced by immunoSEQ multiplex PCR, and TCRdb holds only the in-frame ones, with some missing. V and J calls and clone size follow that table, whereas D and trimming were derived from the DNA. This sample has some 250,000 clones, with more than 75% found just once. The receptor comes from a woman aged 25 to 39 who had recovered from COVID-19. This chain uses TRBV5-6 with TRBJ2-7; 9 nucleotides line up with TRBD1. What was sequenced was peripheral blood. The DNA of the CDR3 is TGTGCCAGCAGCTTGGGTTCCCTTACAGGGGGCCGGGAGCAGTACTTC. Residues: CASSLGSLTGGREQYF.